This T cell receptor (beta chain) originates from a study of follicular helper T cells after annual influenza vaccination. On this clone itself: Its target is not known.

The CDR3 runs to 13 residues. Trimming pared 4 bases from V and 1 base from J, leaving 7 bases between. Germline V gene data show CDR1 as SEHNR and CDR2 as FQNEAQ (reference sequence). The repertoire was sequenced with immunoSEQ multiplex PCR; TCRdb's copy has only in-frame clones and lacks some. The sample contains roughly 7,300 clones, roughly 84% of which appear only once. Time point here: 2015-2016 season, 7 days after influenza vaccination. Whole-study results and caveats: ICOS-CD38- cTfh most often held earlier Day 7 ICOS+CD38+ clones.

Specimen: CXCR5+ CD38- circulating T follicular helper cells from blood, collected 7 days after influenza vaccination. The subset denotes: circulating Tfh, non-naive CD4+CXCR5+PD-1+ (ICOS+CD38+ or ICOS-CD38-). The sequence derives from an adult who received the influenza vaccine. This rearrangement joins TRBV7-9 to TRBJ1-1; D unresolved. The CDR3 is CASSSGANTEAFF. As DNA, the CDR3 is TGTGCCAGCAGCTCGGGTGCGAACACTGAAGCTTTCTTT.